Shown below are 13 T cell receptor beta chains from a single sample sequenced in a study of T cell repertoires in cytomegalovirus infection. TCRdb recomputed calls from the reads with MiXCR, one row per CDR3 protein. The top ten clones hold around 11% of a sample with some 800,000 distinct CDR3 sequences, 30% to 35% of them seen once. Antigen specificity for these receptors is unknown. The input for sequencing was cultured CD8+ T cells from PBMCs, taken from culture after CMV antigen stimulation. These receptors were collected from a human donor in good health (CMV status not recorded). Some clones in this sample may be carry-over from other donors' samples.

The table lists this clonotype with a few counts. The CDR3 coding sequence is TGTGCCAGCAGTACTAGCTCCTACAATGAGCAGTTCTTC. It codes for CASSTSSYNEQFF. The rearrangement joins TRBV6-5 to TRBJ2-1, with a possible D match to TRBD2 (5 bases). The CDR3 spans 13 residues. V shed 5 bases and J shed 0 bases, with 5 bases lying between them. In germline, CDR1 is MNHEY, CDR2 SVGAGI.

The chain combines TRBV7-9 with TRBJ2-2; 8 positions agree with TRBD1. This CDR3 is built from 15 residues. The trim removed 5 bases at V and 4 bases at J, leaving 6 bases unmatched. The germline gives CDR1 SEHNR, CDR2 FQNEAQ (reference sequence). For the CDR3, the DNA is TGTGCCAGCAGCCGGACAGGGTTGACCACCGGGGAGCTGTTTTTT. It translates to CASSRTGLTTGELFF.

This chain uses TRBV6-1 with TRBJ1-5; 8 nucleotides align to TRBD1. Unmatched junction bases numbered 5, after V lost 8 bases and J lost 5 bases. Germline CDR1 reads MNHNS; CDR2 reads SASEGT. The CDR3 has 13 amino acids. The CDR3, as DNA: TGTGCCAGCGGACAGGGAGGGGATCAGCCCCAGCATTTT. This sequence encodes CASGQGGDQPQHF.

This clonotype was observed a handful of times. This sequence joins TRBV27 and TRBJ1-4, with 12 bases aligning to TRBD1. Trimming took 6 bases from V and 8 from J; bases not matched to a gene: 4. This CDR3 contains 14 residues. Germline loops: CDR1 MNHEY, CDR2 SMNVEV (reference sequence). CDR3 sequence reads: CASRGTGGREKLFF. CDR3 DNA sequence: TGTGCCAGCAGGGGGACAGGGGGCCGGGAAAAACTGTTTTTT. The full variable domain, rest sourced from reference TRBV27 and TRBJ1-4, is EAQVTQNPRYLITVTGKKLTVTCSQNMNHEYMSWYRQDPGLGLRQIYYSMNVEVTDKGDVPEGYKVSRKEKRNFPLILESPSPNQTSLYFCASRGTGGREKLFFGSGTQLSVL.

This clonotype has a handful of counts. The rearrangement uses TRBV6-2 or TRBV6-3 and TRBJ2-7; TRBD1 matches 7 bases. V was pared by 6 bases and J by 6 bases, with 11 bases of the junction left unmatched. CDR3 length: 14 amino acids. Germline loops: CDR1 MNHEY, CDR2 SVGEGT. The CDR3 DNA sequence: TGTGCCAGCAGCCGACCAGCACGACAGGGCGAGCAGTACTTC. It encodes CASSRPARQGEQYF.

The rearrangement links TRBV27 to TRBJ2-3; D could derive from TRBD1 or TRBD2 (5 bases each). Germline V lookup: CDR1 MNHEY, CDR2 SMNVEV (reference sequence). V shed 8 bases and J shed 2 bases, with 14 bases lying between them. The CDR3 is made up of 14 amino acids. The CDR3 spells CASRSGTYTDTQYF. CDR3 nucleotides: TGTGCCAGCCGATCAGGGACCTACACAGATACGCAGTATTTT.

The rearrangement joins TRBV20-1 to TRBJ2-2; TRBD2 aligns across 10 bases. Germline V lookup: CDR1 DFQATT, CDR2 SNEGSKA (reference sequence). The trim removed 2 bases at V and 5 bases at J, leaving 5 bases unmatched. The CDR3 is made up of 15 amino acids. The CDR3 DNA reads TGCAGTGCTAGACTAGCGGGGGATTGGACCGGGGAGCTGTTTTTT. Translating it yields CSARLAGDWTGELFF.

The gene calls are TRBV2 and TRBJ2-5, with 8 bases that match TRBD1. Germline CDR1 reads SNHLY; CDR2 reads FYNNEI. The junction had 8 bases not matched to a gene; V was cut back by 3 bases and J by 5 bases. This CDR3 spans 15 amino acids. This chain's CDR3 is CASSDGQGVEETQYF. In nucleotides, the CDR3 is TGTGCCAGCAGTGACGGACAGGGAGTCGAGGAGACCCAGTACTTC.

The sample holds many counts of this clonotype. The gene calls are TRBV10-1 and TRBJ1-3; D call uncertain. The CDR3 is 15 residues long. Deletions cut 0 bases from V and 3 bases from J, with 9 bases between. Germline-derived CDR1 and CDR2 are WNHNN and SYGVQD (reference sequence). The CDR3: CASSESPGRGNTIYF. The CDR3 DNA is TGCGCCAGCAGTGAGTCGCCTGGGCGTGGAAACACCATATATTTT.

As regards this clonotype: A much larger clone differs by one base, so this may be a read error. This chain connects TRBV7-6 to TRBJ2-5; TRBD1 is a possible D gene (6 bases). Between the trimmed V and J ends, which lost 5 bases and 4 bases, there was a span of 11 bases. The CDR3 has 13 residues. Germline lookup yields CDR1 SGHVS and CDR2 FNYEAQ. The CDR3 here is CASSRCRGETQYF. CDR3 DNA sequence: TGTGCCAGCAGCCGTTGCAGGGGAGAGACCCAGTACTTC.

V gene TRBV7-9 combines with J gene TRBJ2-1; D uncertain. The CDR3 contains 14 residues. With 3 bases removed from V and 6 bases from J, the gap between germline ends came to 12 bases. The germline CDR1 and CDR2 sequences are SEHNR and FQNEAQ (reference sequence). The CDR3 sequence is CASSFTPPGNEQFF. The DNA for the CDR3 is TGTGCCAGCAGCTTCACACCCCCTGGCAATGAGCAGTTCTTC.

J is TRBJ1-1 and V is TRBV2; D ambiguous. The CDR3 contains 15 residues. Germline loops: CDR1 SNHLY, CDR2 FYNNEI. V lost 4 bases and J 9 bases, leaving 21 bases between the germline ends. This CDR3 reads CASSGSGEGSRKAFF. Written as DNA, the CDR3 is TGTGCCAGCAGTGGGAGCGGAGAGGGAAGCCGTAAAGCTTTCTTT.

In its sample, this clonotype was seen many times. CDR3 in DNA: TGTGCCAGCAGCTATGGGTCGGTTCTGGACACTGAAGCTTTCTTT. Translation gives CASSYGSVLDTEAFF. V gene TRBV7-2 combines with J gene TRBJ1-1; D remains unclear. Looked up from germline, CDR1 is SGHTA and CDR2 is FQGNSA. CDR3 length: 15 residues. With 4 bases removed from V and 3 bases from J, the gap between germline ends came to 15 bases.